The source of this T cell receptor (beta chain) is a study of blood T cell repertoires in COVID-19. V was trimmed by 2 bases and J by 1 base, leaving 5 bases between them. This CDR3 region has 13 residues. Germline-derived CDR1 and CDR2 are LNHDA and SQIVND (reference sequence). The method was immunoSEQ multiplex PCR; TCRdb's version includes in-frame clones alone and lacks a portion of them. The sample holds under 250,000 clones; over 70% are singletons and the top ten take 8.6%. About this clone: The same CDR3 can be traced to other DNA sequences in this sample.

The receptor was derived from a man aged 35-49 years with active or convalescent COVID-19. The chain couples TRBV19 to TRBJ1-1; D unclear. Sequenced: peripheral blood. The CDR3 reads CASSINKNTEAFF. CDR3 sequence (DNA): TGTGCCAGTAGTATAAATAAGAACACTGAAGCTTTCTTT.